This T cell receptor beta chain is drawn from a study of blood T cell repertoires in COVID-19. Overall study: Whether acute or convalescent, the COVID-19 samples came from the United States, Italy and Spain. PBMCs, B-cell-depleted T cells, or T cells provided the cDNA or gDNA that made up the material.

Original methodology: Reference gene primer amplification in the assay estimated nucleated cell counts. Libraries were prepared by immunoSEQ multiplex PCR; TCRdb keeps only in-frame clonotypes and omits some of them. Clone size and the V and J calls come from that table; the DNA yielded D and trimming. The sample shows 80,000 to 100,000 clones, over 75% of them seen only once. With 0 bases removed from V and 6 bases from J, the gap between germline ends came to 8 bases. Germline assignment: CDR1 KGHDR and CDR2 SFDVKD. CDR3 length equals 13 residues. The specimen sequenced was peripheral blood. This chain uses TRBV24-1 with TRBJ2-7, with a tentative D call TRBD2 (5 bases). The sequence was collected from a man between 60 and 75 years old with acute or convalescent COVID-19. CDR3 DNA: TGTGCCACCAGTGATTTGAGCGGAGCCGAGCAGTACTTC. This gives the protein CATSDLSGAEQYF.